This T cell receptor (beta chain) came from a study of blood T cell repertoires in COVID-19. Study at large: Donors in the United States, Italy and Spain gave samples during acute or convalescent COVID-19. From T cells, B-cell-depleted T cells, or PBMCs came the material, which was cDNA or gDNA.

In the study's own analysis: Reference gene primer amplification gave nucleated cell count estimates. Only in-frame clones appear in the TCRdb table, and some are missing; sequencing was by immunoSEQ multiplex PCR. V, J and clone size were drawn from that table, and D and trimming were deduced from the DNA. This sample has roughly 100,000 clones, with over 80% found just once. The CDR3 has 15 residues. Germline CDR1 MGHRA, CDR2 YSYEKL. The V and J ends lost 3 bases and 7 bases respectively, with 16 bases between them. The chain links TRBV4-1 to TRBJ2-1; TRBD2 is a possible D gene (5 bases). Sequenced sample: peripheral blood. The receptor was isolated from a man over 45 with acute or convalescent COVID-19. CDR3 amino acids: CASSHRFGNRNEQFF. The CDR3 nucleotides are TGCGCCAGCAGCCATCGTTTCGGGAATAGGAATGAGCAGTTCTTC.